This T cell receptor (beta chain) was sequenced during a study of blood T cell repertoires in COVID-19 (dated by TCRdb to between 2020 and 2021). About the study as a whole: The collaborator samples originated in the United States, Italy and Spain and spanned the acute and convalescent phases of COVID-19. The material from the prospective study consisted of cDNA or gDNA derived from T cells, B-cell-depleted T cells, or PBMCs. Subjects who had been exposed to COVID-19, were actively infected with it, or had recovered from it provided the deeply sampled blood TCRbeta repertoires that made up the dataset. A freely available public database, intended as a resource for researchers studying the immune response to SARS-CoV-2, is where the repertoires were released. The samples were drawn from the first 160 participants of the ongoing ImmuneRACE study and from more than 1,000 subjects provided by 6 global collaborators. Sample metadata almost always included a de-identified subject ID, COVID-19 status, age in years and sex. HLA class I and class II types, where available, came from metadata supplied by the sample provider rather than from assay-based typing.

The collaborating institutions used their own protocols to collect whole blood in K2EDTA tubes. Collaborator samples were shipped for TCRbeta analysis as frozen whole blood, isolated PBMCs, or DNA extracted from either sample type. On the study overall, not on this receptor specifically: The quantity of clinical and demographic metadata differed by source and by participant and was supplied without curation.

TCRbeta CDR3 regions were amplified from genomic DNA by means of the immunoSEQ Assay, a bias-controlled multiplex PCR. The authors' pipeline ran thus. Within the assay, amplification of reference gene primers was used to estimate how many nucleated cells each sample contained. Sequence reads were collapsed and filtered to measure the absolute abundance of every unique TCRbeta CDR3 rearrangement. Productive Simpson clonality was computed per sample as the square root of Simpson's diversity index over productive rearrangements. TCRdb's version of the immuneACCESS table is confined to in-frame rearrangements and falls short of the full clone set. An unresolved V gene accounts for under half of the shortfall where checked; the remainder is of unknown origin. V, J and clone size were drawn from that table, and D and trimming were deduced from the DNA. For this sample there are around 620,000 clones; about 87% appear just once. The ten largest clones add up to roughly 0.26% of the sample.

Comments on this clone: Its antigen is unknown. No much larger clonotype is one base removed from it; base qualities were not supplied.

This clonotype was obtained from a woman aged 18-35 years with acute or convalescent COVID-19. Material: peripheral blood.

The DNA sequence is TGTGCCAGCAGTTTACAGGGGAAATCTGGGGCCAACGTCCTGACTTTC. It translates to CASSLQGKSGANVLTF. The sequence joins TRBV28 to TRBJ2-6; the D segment could be TRBD1, given 6 matching bases. The CDR3 goes from the cysteine to the phenylalanine over 16 residues. The DNA shown is the 48-base CDR3, in frame from base 1. The V and J ends are trimmed by 2 bases and 1 base, leaving 9 bases between them. For CDR1 and CDR2, the germline V gene lists MDHEN and SYDVKM.